This TCR beta chain was recovered during a study of blood T cells in healthy people across ages. Findings and limits, study-wide: With age, beta diversity per million T cells declined roughly linearly, significantly by around 43.

Every donor contributed roughly 10 milliliters of peripheral blood by blood draw. Trimming shortened V by 0 bases and J by 0 bases, and 8 bases separated the two germline ends. The CDR3 is made up of 15 amino acids. Germline V gene sequence: CDR1 DFQATT, CDR2 SNEGSKA (reference sequence). This clonotype was seen once. The antigen is unknown. A second roughly 7 to 12 cycle PCR used barcoded and J-beta primers. TCRdb reprocessed the 5' RACE reads via MiXCR and lists one record per CDR3 protein. This table has almost 800,000 distinct CDR3 sequences, over 45% appearing once. This receptor was obtained from a man aged 25 to 40 in good health. The rearrangement links TRBV20-1 to TRBJ1-4; perhaps TRBD1 as D (5 bases). Sample: blood. CDR3 protein: CSARETEATNEKLFF. CDR3 nucleotide sequence: TGCAGTGCTAGAGAGACAGAGGCAACTAATGAAAAACTGTTTTTT.